The T cell receptor (beta chain) under discussion was sequenced for a study of blood T cell repertoires in COVID-19. Germline-derived CDR1 and CDR2 are SGHAT and FQDESV (reference sequence). The CDR3 extends over 13 amino acids. V was shortened by 0 bases and J by 4 bases, with 4 bases between the two germline ends. This clone turned up a few times. Sequenced by immunoSEQ multiplex PCR; TCRdb stores in-frame clones only, minus some. The sample consists of about 200,000 clones, 80% to 85% of them appearing once. The source of this sequence is a woman aged 80 or over with COVID-19, enrolled during active disease. This chain connects TRBV11-1 to TRBJ1-3; D is unclear. The sequencing input was peripheral blood. The CDR3 region is CASSLAAGNTIYF. CDR3 DNA: TGTGCCAGCAGCTTAGCAGCCGGAAACACCATATATTTT.